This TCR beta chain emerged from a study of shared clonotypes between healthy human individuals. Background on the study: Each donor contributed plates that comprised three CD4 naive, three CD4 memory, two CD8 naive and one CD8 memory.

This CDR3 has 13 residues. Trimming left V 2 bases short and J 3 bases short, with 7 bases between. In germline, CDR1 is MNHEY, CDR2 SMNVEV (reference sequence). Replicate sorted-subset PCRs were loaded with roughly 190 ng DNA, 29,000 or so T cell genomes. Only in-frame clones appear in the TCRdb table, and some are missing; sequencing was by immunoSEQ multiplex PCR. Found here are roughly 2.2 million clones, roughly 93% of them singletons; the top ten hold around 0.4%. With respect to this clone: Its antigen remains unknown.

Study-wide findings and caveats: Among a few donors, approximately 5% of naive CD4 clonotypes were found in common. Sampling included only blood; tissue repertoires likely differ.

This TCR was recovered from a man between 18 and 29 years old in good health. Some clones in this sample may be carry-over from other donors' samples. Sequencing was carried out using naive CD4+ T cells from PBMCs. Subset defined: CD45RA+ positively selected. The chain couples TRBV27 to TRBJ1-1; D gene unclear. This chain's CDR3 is CASSLEPYTEAFF. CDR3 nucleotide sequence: TGTGCCAGCAGTTTAGAACCATACACTGAAGCTTTCTTT.